This TCR beta chain emerged from a study of cytotoxic CD8 clonotypes in ibrutinib-treated CLL. Study background: Partial responders around 24, complete 2; approximately 12 progressed and roughly 14 stayed in remission by median roughly 6 years.

This table comes from immunoSEQ multiplex PCR, and its TCRdb copy is limited to in-frame clones, with some not included. The data show about 14,000 clones, 64% seen once. The length of the CDR3 is 14 residues. Trimming took 6 bases from V and 8 from J; bases not matched to a gene: 10. Germline CDR1 and CDR2: ENHRY and SYGVKD. Genomic DNA in a quantity of about 2.1 micrograms was derived from cryopreserved PBMCs for TCR beta libraries. This clonotype was obtained from a human donor with chronic lymphocytic leukemia. This chain links TRBV10-3 with TRBJ1-3; TRBD1 agrees at 7 bases. Sequencing was performed on PBMCs, taken before ibrutinib treatment. The CDR3 DNA follows: TGTGCCATCAGGCGAACAGGGGACAAGGACACCATATATTTT. It encodes CAIRRTGDKDTIYF.